These T cell receptor beta chains were read from a single sample in a study of preoperative IRX-2 immunotherapy in early breast cancer. Sequencing was performed with immunoSEQ multiplex PCR; in TCRdb, only in-frame clones are kept and a portion is missing. Here the sample spans more than 35,000 clones, approximately 80% being singletons. This specimen was tumor tissue, taken after IRX-2 immunotherapy. The receptors originated from a human donor with breast cancer. The CDR3 runs from the conserved cysteine through the conserved F or W. Rows may omit the clone size; those that give it use once, few, many or a size class.

V: TRBV16; size: .; CDR3: CASSPDRSRRARSDTQYF
V: TRBV6-8; size: .; CDR3: CASRETGGADTQYF
V: TRBV6-7; size: .; CDR3: CASSYSDHPYEQYF
V: TRBV5-1; size: .; CDR3: CASRPRDSNTEAFF
V: TRBV7-7; size: .; CDR3: CASSWGQGTLYEQYF
V: TRBV15; size: .; CDR3: CATSSPYPAASYNEQFF
V: TRBV9; size: .; CDR3: CASRPGTSGSSPTDTQYF
V: TRBV29-1; size: .; CDR3: CSGEAQGNDYGYTF
V: TRBV28; size: .; CDR3: CATLQAGGANVLTF
V: TRBV18; size: .; CDR3: CASSPASQTNYGYTF
V: TRBV6-8; size: .; CDR3: CASSYSRVGNTIYF
V: TRBV12-5; size: .; CDR3: CASGLWDREKLFF
V: TRBV7-8; size: .; CDR3: CASSGQLIGNTIYF
V: TRBV11-3; size: few; CDR3: CASSRGSARPGELFF
V: TRBV1; size: .; CDR3: CASSQRADYNEQFF
V: TRBV6-8; size: few; CDR3: CASQLAGSPLHF
V: TRBV7-7; size: once; CDR3: CASGDREINQPQHF
V: TRBV6-8; size: few; CDR3: CASSQSTGGSYNEQFF
V: TRBV30; size: .; CDR3: CAWGDSYEQYF
V: TRBV29-1; size: .; CDR3: CSVEDVGRGNTIYF
V: TRBV10-2; size: .; CDR3: CASSRTGVLNTEAFF
V: TRBV6-7; size: .; CDR3: CASSQGLGGIQYF
V: TRBV7-7; size: .; CDR3: CASSLGRGKSEKLFF
V: TRBV5-1; size: once; CDR3: CASSPTGGFNEKLFF
V: TRBV5-1; size: .; CDR3: CASSLEGGGAYGHEQYF
V: TRBV19; size: .; CDR3: CASSIDWVGEQFF
V: TRBV18; size: .; CDR3: CASSPRAETQYF
V: TRBV6-7; size: .; CDR3: CASSPPGAPEQFF
V: TRBV19; size: .; CDR3: CASSTRRHGYTF
V: TRBV5-1; size: .; CDR3: CASSLRTDGAEQYF
V: TRBV6-8; size: .; CDR3: CASSFKTGPPDTQYF